These 2 T cell receptor beta chains share one sample of origin, sequenced in a study of T cells in Graves' hyperthyroidism and ophthalmopathy (dated by TCRdb to about 2019). The protocol used for the library was multiplex PCR. Sequencing instrument: Illumina HiSeq 2000. The TCR beta CDR3 regions were amplified from RNA transcripts. The first round of RT-PCR for the TCR CDR3 was performed with the HTBI primer set and the Qiagen OneStep RT-PCR kit. TCRdb applied fastp at Q25 and MiXCR to the public reads, then kept only in-frame beta chains. Rows matching on CDR3 protein sequence are summarized as one entry with the most common DNA and genes. Counted in this sample were 600,000 to 700,000 distinct CDR3 sequences; roughly 45% of them appeared once. The ten largest clonotypes hold approximately 7.2% of the sample. Specimen: peripheral blood or thyroid tissue (not recorded which). These receptors were taken from an adult man with Graves' disease, either hyperthyroidism or ophthalmopathy (not recorded which).

About this clonotype: At one boundary the junction diverges from the germline segment, which might be a read error. This sequence joins TRBV24-1 and TRBJ1-2; the D gene is possibly TRBD1 (6 bases). CDR1 KGHDR and CDR2 SFDVKD come from the germline V gene. The CDR3 runs 13 residues. CDR3 loop: CASSGLGGNGYTF. CDR3 DNA: TGTGCCAGCAGTGGATTGGGGGGCAATGGCTACACCTTC.

This chain joins TRBV19 and TRBJ1-4; 7 bases align to TRBD1. The junction had 17 bases not matched to a gene; V was cut back by 11 bases and J by 8 bases. The germline V gene encodes CDR1 LNHDA and CDR2 SQIVND (reference sequence). This CDR3 spans 15 amino acids. The DNA of the CDR3 is TGTGCCTGGAGTGGAGGGGGCAAGGGGGAGGAAAAACTGTTTTTT. This encodes CAWSGGGKGEEKLFF.